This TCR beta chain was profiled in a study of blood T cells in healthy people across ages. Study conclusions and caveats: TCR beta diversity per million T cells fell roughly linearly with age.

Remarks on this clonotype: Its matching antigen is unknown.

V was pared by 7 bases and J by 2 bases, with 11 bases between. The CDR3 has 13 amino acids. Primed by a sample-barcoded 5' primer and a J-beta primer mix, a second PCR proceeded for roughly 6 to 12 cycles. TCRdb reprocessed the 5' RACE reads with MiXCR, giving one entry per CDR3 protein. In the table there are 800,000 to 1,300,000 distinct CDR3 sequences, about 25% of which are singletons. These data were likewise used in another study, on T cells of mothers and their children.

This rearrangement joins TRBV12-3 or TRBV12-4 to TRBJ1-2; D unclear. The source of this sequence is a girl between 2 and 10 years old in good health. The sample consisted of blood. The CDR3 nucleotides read TGTGCCAGCACCCAACAGCTAAACTATGGCTACACCTTC. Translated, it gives CASTQQLNYGYTF.